This T cell receptor beta chain was captured in a study of T cell responses to AZD1222 COVID-19 vaccine. The CDR3 is 12 residues long. With 4 bases removed from V and 5 bases from J, the gap between germline ends came to 8 bases. General study results and limits: Following two doses of AZD1222, Spike-specific TCR breadth and depth rose. Donor demographics were predominantly white British with a female majority; clonal diversity may be underestimated.

Sequencing used immunoSEQ multiplex PCR; TCRdb keeps in-frame clones, though not all of them. This table holds some 70,000 clones, roughly 80% found once. Comment on this clone: The antigen remains undetermined.

The source is an adult who received the AZD1222 COVID-19 vaccine. The specimen was peripheral blood, collected 28 days after the second AZD1222 dose. The chain joins TRBV12-3 or TRBV12-4 to TRBJ2-5, with D hard to call. The CDR3 reads CASSWVGETQYF. DNA for the CDR3: TGTGCCAGCAGTTGGGTTGGGGAGACCCAGTACTTC.